This T cell receptor beta chain was sequenced in a study of blood T cell repertoires in COVID-19. Study as a whole: Sites in the United States, Italy and Spain provided acute and convalescent COVID-19 samples. PBMCs, B-cell-depleted T cells, or T cells provided the cDNA or gDNA that made up the material.

The V gene's germline CDR1 is MNHEY and CDR2 SVGAGI. This CDR3 spans 15 amino acids. After removal of 0 bases from V and 1 base from J, the junction contained 3 bases not matched to a gene. Method: immunoSEQ multiplex PCR; TCRdb's copy keeps in-frame clones and lacks some. The repertoire includes a few hundred thousand clones, around 84% of them detected once, and 20% sits in the top ten. The chain links TRBV6-5 to TRBJ2-7; 7 nucleotides match TRBD1. The specimen was peripheral blood. This clonotype was obtained from a man aged 25 to 40 with active or convalescent COVID-19. For the CDR3, the DNA is TGTGCCAGCAGTTACTCCAGGGGGAGATCCTACGAGCAGTACTTC. Amino acids: CASSYSRGRSYEQYF.